The clone carrying this T cell receptor beta chain has only a few counts. What it recognizes is unknown. The length of the CDR3 is 18 residues. This entry belongs to a study of CD8 T cells in ankylosing spondylitis. Study results and caveats: Blood of patients with ankylosing spondylitis appeared to be characterized by a TCR beta motif of 8 or 9 highly homologous variants. Significant enrichment of disease-linked clones was reportedly seen in matched ankylosing spondylitis synovial fluid. Disease-linked clones displayed a CD8+ phenotype and appeared relatively rarely in peripheral blood.

TCRdb processed the 5' RACE reads anew with MiXCR; each CDR3 protein has one entry. This sample has a few hundred thousand distinct CDR3 sequences, with less than 25% found just once. Material for sequencing was blood, either unsorted or a sorted T cell fraction (not recorded which). V and J are TRBV21-1 and TRBJ1-1; no DNA check was done on the table's D call, TRBD1. TRBV21-1 is noted as a pseudogene. This TCR was recovered from a female donor with ankylosing spondylitis or in good health (not recorded which). The DNA of the CDR3 is TGTGCCAGCAGCAAAGGTACAGGGGTTTATATTCATGGGACTGAAGCTTTCTTT. It yields the protein CASSKGTGVYIHGTEAFF.